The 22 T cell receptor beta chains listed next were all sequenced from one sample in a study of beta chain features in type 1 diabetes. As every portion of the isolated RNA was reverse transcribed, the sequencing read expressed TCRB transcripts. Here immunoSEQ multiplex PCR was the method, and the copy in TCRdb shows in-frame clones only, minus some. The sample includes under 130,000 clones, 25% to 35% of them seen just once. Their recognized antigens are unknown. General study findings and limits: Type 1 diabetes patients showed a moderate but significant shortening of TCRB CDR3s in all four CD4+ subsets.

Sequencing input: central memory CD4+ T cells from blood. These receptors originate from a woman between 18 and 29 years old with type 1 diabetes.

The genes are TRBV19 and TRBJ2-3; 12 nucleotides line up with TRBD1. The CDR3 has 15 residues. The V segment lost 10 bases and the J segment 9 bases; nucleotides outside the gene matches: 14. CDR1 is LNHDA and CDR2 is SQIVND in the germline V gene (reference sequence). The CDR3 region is CATRGTGGRHGTQYF. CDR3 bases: TGTGCCACCCGAGGGACAGGGGGCAGGCACGGAACGCAGTATTTT.

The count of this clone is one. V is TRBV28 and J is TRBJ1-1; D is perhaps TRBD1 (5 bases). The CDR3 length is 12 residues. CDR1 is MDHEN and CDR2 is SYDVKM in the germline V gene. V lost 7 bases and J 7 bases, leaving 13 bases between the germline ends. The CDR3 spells CASKVRADEAFF. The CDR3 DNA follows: TGTGCCAGCAAAGTCAGGGCAGATGAAGCTTTCTTT.

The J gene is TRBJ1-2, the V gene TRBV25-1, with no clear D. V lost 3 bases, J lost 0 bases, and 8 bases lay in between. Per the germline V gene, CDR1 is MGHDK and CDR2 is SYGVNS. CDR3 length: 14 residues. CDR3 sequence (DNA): TGTGCCAGCAGTGATCCGGGGTCTAACTATGGCTACACCTTC. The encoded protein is CASSDPGSNYGYTF.

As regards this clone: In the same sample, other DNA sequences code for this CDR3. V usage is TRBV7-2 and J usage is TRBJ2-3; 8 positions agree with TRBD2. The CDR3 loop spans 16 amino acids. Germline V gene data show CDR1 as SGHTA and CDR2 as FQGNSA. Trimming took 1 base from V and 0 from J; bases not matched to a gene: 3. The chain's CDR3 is CASSLGPGGSTDTQYF. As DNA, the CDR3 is TGTGCCAGCAGCTTAGGTCCGGGAGGGAGCACAGATACGCAGTATTTT.

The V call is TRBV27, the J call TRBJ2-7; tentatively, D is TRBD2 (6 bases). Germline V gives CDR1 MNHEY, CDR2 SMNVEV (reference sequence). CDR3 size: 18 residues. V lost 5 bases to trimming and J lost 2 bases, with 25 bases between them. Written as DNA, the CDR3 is TGTGCCAGCAGTCCCCTCTGGGAGGTCACTAGGTATCCCTACGAGCAGTACTTC. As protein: CASSPLWEVTRYPYEQYF.

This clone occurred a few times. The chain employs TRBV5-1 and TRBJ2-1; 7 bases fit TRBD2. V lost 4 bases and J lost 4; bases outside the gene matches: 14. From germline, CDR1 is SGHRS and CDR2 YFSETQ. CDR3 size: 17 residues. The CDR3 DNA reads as TGCGCCAGCAGCCCAAGTCTAGCGGCGTACGTTTACAATGAGCAGTTCTTC. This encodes CASSPSLAAYVYNEQFF.

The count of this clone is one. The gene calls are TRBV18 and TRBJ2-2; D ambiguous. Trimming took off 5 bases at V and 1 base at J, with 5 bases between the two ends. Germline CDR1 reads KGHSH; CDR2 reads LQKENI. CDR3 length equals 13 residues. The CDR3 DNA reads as TGTGCCAGCTCAGGCGGGAACACCGGGGAGCTGTTTTTT. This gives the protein CASSGGNTGELFF.

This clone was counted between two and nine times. CDR3 sequence: CASSQVTTVDQPQHF. CDR3 DNA sequence: TGTGCCAGCAGCCAGGTGACAACGGTGGATCAGCCCCAGCATTTT. The rearrangement uses TRBV5-5 and TRBJ1-5; D ambiguous. Per the germline V gene, CDR1 is SGHKS and CDR2 is YYEKEE (reference sequence). V lost 4 bases to trimming and J lost 5 bases, with 16 bases between them. This CDR3 is 15 amino acids long.

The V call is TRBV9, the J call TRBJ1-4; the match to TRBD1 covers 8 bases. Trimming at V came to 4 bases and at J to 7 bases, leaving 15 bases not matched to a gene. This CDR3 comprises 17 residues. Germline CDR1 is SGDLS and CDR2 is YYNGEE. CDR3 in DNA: TGTGCCAGCAGCCCGTGGGCAGGGGGCGGTTTAGGTGAAAAACTGTTTTTT. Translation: CASSPWAGGGLGEKLFF.

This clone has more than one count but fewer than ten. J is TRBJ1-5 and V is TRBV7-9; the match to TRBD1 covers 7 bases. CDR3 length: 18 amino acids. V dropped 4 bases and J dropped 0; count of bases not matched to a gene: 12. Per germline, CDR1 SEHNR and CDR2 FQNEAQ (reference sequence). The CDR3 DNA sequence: TGTGCCAGCAGCTGGGGAGGATTGGGGACAGATAGCAATCAGCCCCAGCATTTT. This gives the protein CASSWGGLGTDSNQPQHF.

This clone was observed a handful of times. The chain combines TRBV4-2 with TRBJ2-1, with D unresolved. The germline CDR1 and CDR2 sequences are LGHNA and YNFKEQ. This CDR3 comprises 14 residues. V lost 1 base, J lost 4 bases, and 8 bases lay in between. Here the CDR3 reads CASSQGAAYNEQFF. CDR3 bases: TGTGCCAGCAGCCAAGGGGCCGCATACAATGAGCAGTTCTTC.

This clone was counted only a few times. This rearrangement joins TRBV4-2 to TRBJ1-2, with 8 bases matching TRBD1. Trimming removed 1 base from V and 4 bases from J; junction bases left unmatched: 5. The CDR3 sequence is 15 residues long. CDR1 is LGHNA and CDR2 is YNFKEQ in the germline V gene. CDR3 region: CASSQGGTGGYGYTF. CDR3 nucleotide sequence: TGTGCCAGCAGCCAAGGGGGCACAGGGGGCTATGGCTACACCTTC.

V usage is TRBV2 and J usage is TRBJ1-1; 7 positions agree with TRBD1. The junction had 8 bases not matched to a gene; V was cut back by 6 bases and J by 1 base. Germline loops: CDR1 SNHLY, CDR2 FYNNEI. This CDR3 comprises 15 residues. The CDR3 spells CASRRATGSNTEAFF. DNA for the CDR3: TGTGCCAGCAGGCGCGCGACAGGGTCGAACACTGAAGCTTTCTTT.

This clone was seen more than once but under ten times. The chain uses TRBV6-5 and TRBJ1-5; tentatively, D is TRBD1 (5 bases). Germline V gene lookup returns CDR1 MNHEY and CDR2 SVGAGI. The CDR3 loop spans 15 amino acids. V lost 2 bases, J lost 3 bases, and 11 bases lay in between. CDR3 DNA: TGTGCCAGCAGTTACACTACAGGAGTCAATCAGCCCCAGCATTTT. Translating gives CASSYTTGVNQPQHF.

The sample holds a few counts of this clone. The CDR3 is CASSPRETQYF. The DNA of the CDR3 is TGTGCCAGCAGCCCTAGGGAGACCCAGTACTTC. V is TRBV7-2 and J is TRBJ2-5, with unresolved D. Trimming stripped 5 bases from V and 5 bases from J, with 6 bases between. The germline V gene has CDR1 SGHTA and CDR2 FQGNSA. The CDR3 is made up of 11 amino acids.

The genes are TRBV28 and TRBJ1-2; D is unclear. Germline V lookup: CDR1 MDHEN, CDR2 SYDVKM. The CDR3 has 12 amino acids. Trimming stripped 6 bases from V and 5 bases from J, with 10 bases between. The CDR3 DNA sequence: TGTGCCAGCAGCTCCTTTAAATATGGCTACACCTTC. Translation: CASSSFKYGYTF.

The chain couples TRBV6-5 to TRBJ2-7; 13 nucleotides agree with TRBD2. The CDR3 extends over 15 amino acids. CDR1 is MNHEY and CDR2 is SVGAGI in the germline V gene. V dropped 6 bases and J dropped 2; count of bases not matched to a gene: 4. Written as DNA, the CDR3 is TGTGCCAGCAGCTTGACTAGCGGGAGGCCCTACGAGCAGTACGTC. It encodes CASSLTSGRPYEQYV.

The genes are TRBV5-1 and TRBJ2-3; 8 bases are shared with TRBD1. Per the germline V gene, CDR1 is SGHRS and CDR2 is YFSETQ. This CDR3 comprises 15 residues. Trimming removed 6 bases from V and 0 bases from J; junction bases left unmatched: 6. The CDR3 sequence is CASTGQAASTDTQYF. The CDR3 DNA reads TGCGCCAGCACGGGACAGGCGGCTAGCACAGATACGCAGTATTTT. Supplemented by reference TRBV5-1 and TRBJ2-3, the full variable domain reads KAGVTQTPRYLIKTRGQQVTLSCSPISGHRSVSWYQQTPGQGLQFLFEYFSETQRNKGNFPGRFSGRQFSNSRSEMNVSTLELGDSALYLCASTGQAASTDTQYFGPGTRLTVL.

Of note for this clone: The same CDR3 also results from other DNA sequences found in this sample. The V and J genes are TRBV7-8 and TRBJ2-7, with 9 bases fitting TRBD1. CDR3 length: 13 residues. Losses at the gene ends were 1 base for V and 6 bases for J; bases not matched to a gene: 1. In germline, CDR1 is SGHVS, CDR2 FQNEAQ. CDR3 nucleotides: TGTGCCAGCAGCTTAGAGGACAGGGGCGAGCAGTACGTC. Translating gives CASSLEDRGEQYV.

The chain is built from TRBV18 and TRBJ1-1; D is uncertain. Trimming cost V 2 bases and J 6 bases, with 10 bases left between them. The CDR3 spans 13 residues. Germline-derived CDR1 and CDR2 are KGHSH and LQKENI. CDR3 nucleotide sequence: TGTGCCAGCTCACCAATGAGTGTAGCTGAAGCTTTCTTT. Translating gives CASSPMSVAEAFF.

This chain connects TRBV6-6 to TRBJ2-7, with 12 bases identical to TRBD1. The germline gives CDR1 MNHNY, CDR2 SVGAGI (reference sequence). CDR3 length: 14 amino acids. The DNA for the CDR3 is TGTGCCAGCAGTCGATTATCCGGGACAGGGGGCTTTTCGGTC. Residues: CASSRLSGTGGFSV.

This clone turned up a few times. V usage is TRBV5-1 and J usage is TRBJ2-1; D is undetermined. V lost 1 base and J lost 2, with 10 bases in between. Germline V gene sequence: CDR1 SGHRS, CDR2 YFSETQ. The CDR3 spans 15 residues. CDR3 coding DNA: TGCGCCAGCAGCTTGTCTTCCCCCGCCTACAATGAGCAGTTCTTC. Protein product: CASSLSSPAYNEQFF. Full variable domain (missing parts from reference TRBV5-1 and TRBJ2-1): KAGVTQTPRYLIKTRGQQVTLSCSPISGHRSVSWYQQTPGQGLQFLFEYFSETQRNKGNFPGRFSGRQFSNSRSEMNVSTLELGDSALYLCASSLSSPAYNEQFFGPGTRLTVL.